The 9 T cell receptor beta chains in this list originate from one sample, sequenced in a study of T-cell memory formation after mild COVID-19 (dated by TCRdb to the early 2020s). Library construction relied on 5' RACE. Instrument used: Illumina NovaSeq 6000. Using fastp trimming at Q25 and MiXCR clonotype assembly, TCRdb reanalyzed the public sequencing data and kept in-frame beta chains. Here each entry gathers all rows of one CDR3 protein and keeps the most common genes and DNA. This sample holds under 450,000 distinct CDR3 sequences; 20% to 25% were observed only once. Together, the top ten hold roughly a fifth of the sample. Specimen: PBMCs or a T cell subset sorted from them (not recorded which). Source of these receptors: a young man who had mild COVID-19 (a few samples of this study predate the infection). The sample titles of this study are shuffled in the database, so cell type and time point are left out; the donor was told from shared clones.

The V call is TRBV7-9, the J call TRBJ2-2, with D perhaps matching TRBD2 (5 bases). The germline CDR1 and CDR2 sequences are SEHNR and FQNEAQ (reference sequence). V dropped 8 bases and J dropped 6 bases, with 13 bases sitting between them. This CDR3 spans 13 amino acids. The CDR3 nucleotides read TGTGCCAGCGATCCATCCGGGGCCGGGGAGCTGTTTTTT. Its translation: CASDPSGAGELFF.

This clonotype was detected only a few times. The J gene is TRBJ2-5, the V gene TRBV4-1; the D call may be TRBD1 or TRBD2 (6 bases each). The V gene lost 0 bases and the J gene lost 5 bases, with 16 bases spanning the gap. The CDR3 totals 16 residues. Germline CDR1 is MGHRA and CDR2 is YSYEKL. The CDR3, as DNA: TGCGCCAGCAGCCAAGAGACCCGGCAGGGGAGGGAGACCCAGTACTTC. This translates into CASSQETRQGRETQYF.

As regards this clonotype: One end of the junction is discordant with germline, which a read error may explain. The J gene is TRBJ2-1, the V gene TRBV6-1; D may be TRBD1 or TRBD2 (6 bases each). The CDR3 covers 12 residues. The germline gives CDR1 MNHNS, CDR2 SASEGT. In nucleotides, the CDR3 is TGTGCCAGCAGGGAAGGGGGGAGAGAGCAGTTCTTC. The encoded protein is CASREGGREQFF.

A note on this clonotype: At one end, the junction sequence differs from germline, possibly due to a read error. The V and J genes are TRBV27 and TRBJ2-2; D gene uncertain. Germline V gene lookup returns CDR1 MNHEY and CDR2 SMNVEV (reference sequence). The CDR3 totals 12 residues. CDR3 DNA sequence: TGTGCCAGAAGTTTATCCGCCGGGGAGCTGTTTTTT. Protein: CARSLSAGELFF.

The sample holds many counts of this clonotype. The chain recombines TRBV7-3 with TRBJ2-3, with D possibly matching TRBD1 (6 bases). CDR3 length: 13 residues. Germline loops: CDR1 SGHTA, CDR2 FQGTGA. V was pared by 5 bases and J by 4 bases, with 10 bases between. In nucleotides, the CDR3 is TGTGCCAGCAGCACCCGACAGGCAGATACGCAGTATTTT. Its translation is CASSTRQADTQYF. The full variable domain, in which reference TRBV7-3 and TRBJ2-3 provide the parts outside the CDR3, is GAGVSQTPSNKVTEKGKYVELRCDPISGHTALYWYRQSLGQGPEFLIYFQGTGAADDSGLPNDRFFAVRPEGSVSTLKIQRTERGDSAVYLCASSTRQADTQYFGPGTRLTVL.

V is TRBV5-1 and J is TRBJ2-1; D not certain. Per the germline V gene, CDR1 is SGHRS and CDR2 is YFSETQ. The CDR3 spans 16 residues. With 0 bases removed from V and 0 bases from J, the gap between germline ends came to 10 bases. For the CDR3, the DNA is TGCGCCAGCAGCTTGGCCGGCGGATACTCCTACAATGAGCAGTTCTTC. The encoded protein is CASSLAGGYSYNEQFF.

DNA for the CDR3: TGTGCCAGCAGAAAGCTAGATTCCTACGAGCAGTACTTC. Its protein product is CASRKLDSYEQYF. The chain combines TRBV11-2 with TRBJ2-7; D remains unclear. This CDR3 is built from 13 residues. Germline lookup yields CDR1 SGHAT and CDR2 FQNNGV. Trimming removed 6 bases at V and 1 base at J, with 10 bases between. Full variable domain (missing parts from reference TRBV11-2 and TRBJ2-7): EAGVAQSPRYKIIEKRQSVAFWCNPISGHATLYWYQQILGQGPKLLIQFQNNGVVDDSQLPKDRFSAERLKGVDSTLKIQPAKLEDSAVYLCASRKLDSYEQYFGPGTRLTVT.

A few counts support this clonotype. V is TRBV27 and J is TRBJ1-2; possible D gene TRBD1, 5 bases. The CDR3 spans 14 residues. V lost 6 bases, J lost 8 bases, and 19 bases lay in between. From germline, CDR1 is MNHEY and CDR2 SMNVEV (reference sequence). This CDR3 is CASRGDVTRRGYTF. Here the CDR3 DNA reads TGTGCCAGCAGGGGGGACGTAACTCGGCGCGGCTACACCTTC.

This clonotype appeared a few times. The chain carries TRBV7-9 and TRBJ2-1, with D tentatively TRBD1 (7 bases). The ends were cut back, 5 bases at V and 4 bases at J, with 18 bases in the middle. Looked up from germline, CDR1 is SEHNR and CDR2 is FQNEAQ (reference sequence). This CDR3 has 16 residues. As DNA, the CDR3 is TGTGCCAGCAGCCCGGCGGGGCAGGGGGTGTACAATGAGCAGTTCTTC. Its protein product is CASSPAGQGVYNEQFF.